The clone carrying this T cell receptor beta chain was recorded at least ten times. What it binds is unknown. This entry is derived from a study of early T cells in non-severe SARS-CoV-2 infection. The wider study: Chains were not paired, and sequencing was done on bulk RNA from unsorted whole blood. Overall study findings and caveats: In VDJdb matching, anti-spike CD8 responses were favored while private and CD4 specificities went missing.

CDR1 and CDR2 (germline): SGDLS, YYNGEE. V shed 4 bases and J 4 bases; nucleotides not matched to a gene: 4. This CDR3 is 13 amino acids long. Unique molecular identifiers were attached to individual cDNA molecules. TCRdb re-called the 5' RACE reads through MiXCR, storing one row per CDR3 protein. The sample has tens of thousands of distinct CDR3 sequences, 10% seen once. This chain links TRBV9 with TRBJ1-2, with 7 nucleotides matching TRBD1. The material sequenced was whole blood, taken at baseline. The source of this sequence is an adult who was a healthcare worker with PCR-confirmed SARS-CoV-2 infection or an uninfected control (not recorded which). The CDR3 spells CASSPRQGYGYTF. The CDR3 nucleotides are TGTGCCAGCAGCCCCCGACAGGGCTATGGCTACACCTTC.